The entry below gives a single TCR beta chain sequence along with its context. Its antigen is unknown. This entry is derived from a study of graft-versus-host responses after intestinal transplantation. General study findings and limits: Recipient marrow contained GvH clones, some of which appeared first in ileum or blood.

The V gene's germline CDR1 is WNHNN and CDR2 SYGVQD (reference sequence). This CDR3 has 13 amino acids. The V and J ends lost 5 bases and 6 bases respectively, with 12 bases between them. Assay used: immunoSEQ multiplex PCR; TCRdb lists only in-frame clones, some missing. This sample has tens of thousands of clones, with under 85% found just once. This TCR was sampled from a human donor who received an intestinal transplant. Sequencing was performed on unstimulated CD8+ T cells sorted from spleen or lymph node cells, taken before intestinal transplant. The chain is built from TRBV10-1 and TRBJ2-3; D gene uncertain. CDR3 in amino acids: CASSRVPWDTQYF. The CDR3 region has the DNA TGCGCCAGCAGTCGTGTGCCTTGGGATACGCAGTATTTT.